These T cell receptor beta chains were read from a single sample in a study of control samples from healthy donors and cancer patients. Here immunoSEQ multiplex PCR was the method, and the copy in TCRdb shows in-frame clones only, minus some. The sample holds under 65,000 clones, about 86% seen once. The source material was PBMCs. These receptors originate from a woman aged 45-60 years with lung cancer. CDR3s include the opening cysteine and the closing phenylalanine or tryptophan. The D gene is left open where the match is weak. Clone sizes are given selectively: once, few, many, or a class where the clone is expanded.

D	size	V	J	CDR3	DNA
TRBD1	-	TRBV29-1	TRBJ2-7	CSVDTGATYEQYF	TGCAGCGTTGATACAGGGGCAACCTACGAGCAGTACTTC
TRBD1	-	TRBV12-5	TRBJ2-5	CASGGWQGQGQETQYF	TGTGCTAGTGGTGGGTGGCAAGGACAGGGTCAAGAGACCCAGTACTTC
-	-	TRBV21-1	TRBJ2-1	CASSKARSHNEQFF	TGTGCCAGCAGCAAAGCTCGTTCACACAATGAGCAGTTCTTC
-	-	TRBV19	TRBJ2-3	CASSISGLAFAGDTQYF	TGTGCCAGTAGTATAAGCGGGCTAGCGTTTGCCGGAGATACGCAGTATTTT
TRBD1	-	TRBV6-5	TRBJ1-5	CASSRRQGPGTQHF	TGTGCCAGCAGCCGTCGACAGGGCCCAGGGACCCAGCATTTT
TRBD1	few	TRBV6-2/TRBV6-3	TRBJ1-6	CASSQQGRNSPLHF	TGTGCCAGCAGTCAACAGGGGAGAAACTCACCCCTCCACTTT
-	-	TRBV6-2/TRBV6-3	TRBJ1-5	CASSLGVIGNQPQHF	TGTGCCAGCAGTTTAGGGGTTATAGGGAATCAGCCCCAGCATTTT
-	-	TRBV19	TRBJ1-4	CASSVWPGRVNEKLFF	TGTGCCAGTAGTGTCTGGCCAGGGAGGGTAAATGAAAAACTGTTTTTT
-	-	TRBV27	TRBJ2-2	CASRRGFSGELFF	TGTGCCAGCAGACGAGGGTTCTCCGGGGAGCTGTTTTTT
-	-	TRBV4-2	TRBJ1-1	CASSQRQENTEAFF	TGTGCCAGCAGCCAACGACAGGAGAACACTGAAGCTTTCTTT
-	-	TRBV27	TRBJ1-2	CASSLSPDRAYGYTF	TGTGCCAGCAGTTTAAGTCCCGACAGAGCCTATGGCTACACCTTC
-	-	TRBV5-4	TRBJ2-3	CASSLDSTDTQYF	TGTGCCAGCAGCTTGGATAGCACAGATACGCAGTATTTT
-	-	TRBV6-2/TRBV6-3	TRBJ1-1	CASRPQHTEAFF	TGTGCCAGCAGACCTCAGCACACTGAAGCTTTCTTT
-	-	TRBV11-2	TRBJ1-1	CASSFSTEAFF	TGTGCCAGCAGCTTCTCAACTGAAGCTTTCTTT
TRBD2	once	TRBV5-1	TRBJ2-1	CASSLTRGGPVNEQFF	TGCGCCAGCAGCTTGACCCGGGGGGGGCCCGTGAATGAGCAGTTCTTC
TRBD2	-	TRBV27	TRBJ2-1	CASSPGTSEDNEQFF	TGTGCCAGCAGTCCCGGGACTAGCGAGGACAATGAGCAGTTCTTC
-	-	TRBV10-3	TRBJ2-7	CVISESRTGSDEQYF	TGTGTCATCAGTGAGTCCAGAACAGGGAGCGACGAGCAGTACTTC
TRBD1	-	TRBV19	TRBJ1-2	CASSSRQGGYGYTF	TGTGCCAGTAGTTCAAGACAGGGAGGCTATGGCTACACCTTC
TRBD1	-	TRBV30	TRBJ1-1	CAWGQGTGGTEAFF	TGTGCCTGGGGGCAGGGGACAGGGGGTACTGAAGCTTTCTTT
TRBD1	-	TRBV9	TRBJ2-1	CASSVLQGSSYNEQFF	TGTGCCAGCAGCGTATTACAGGGGAGCTCCTACAATGAGCAGTTCTTC
-	-	TRBV11-2	TRBJ1-3	CASSVTGTTTRNTIYF	TGTGCCAGCAGCGTCACCGGGACAACGACCCGAAACACCATATATTTT
-	once	TRBV4-3	TRBJ1-4	CASSQGGGSEKLFF	TGCGCCAGCAGCCAAGGAGGGGGTAGTGAAAAACTGTTTTTT
-	-	TRBV7-9	TRBJ1-2	CASSNYATVYGYTF	TGTGCCAGCAGCAATTACGCGACGGTCTATGGCTACACCTTC
-	-	TRBV3-1/TRBV3-2	TRBJ1-5	CASSQDLWTVNQPQHF	TGTGCCAGCAGCCAAGATCTATGGACAGTCAATCAGCCCCAGCATTTT
-	-	TRBV30	TRBJ1-1	CAWEEGGTNTEAFF	TGTGCCTGGGAGGAGGGGGGGACGAACACTGAAGCTTTCTTT
-	-	TRBV10-3	TRBJ1-1	CAISEGSEAFF	TGTGCCATCAGTGAAGGTTCTGAAGCTTTCTTT
TRBD2	-	TRBV5-4	TRBJ2-5	CASSPGTSGSKSETQYF	TGTGCCAGCAGCCCCGGGACTAGCGGGTCCAAATCGGAGACCCAGTACTTC
TRBD1	-	TRBV30	TRBJ1-1	CAWSLTEAGTATEAFF	TGTGCCTGGAGTCTCACAGAGGCAGGGACAGCCACTGAAGCTTTCTTT
TRBD1	once	TRBV5-4	TRBJ2-5	CASSMDRGETQYF	TGTGCCAGCAGTATGGACAGGGGAGAGACCCAGTACTTC
-	few	TRBV4-3	TRBJ1-4	CASSQDQRAVDEKLFF	TGCGCCAGCAGCCAAGATCAAAGAGCAGTAGATGAAAAACTGTTTTTT
-	few	TRBV5-1	TRBJ2-2	CASSLEGHPNTGELFF	TGCGCCAGCAGCTTGGAGGGACATCCGAACACCGGGGAGCTGTTTTTT
TRBD1	once	TRBV5-1	TRBJ1-2	CASIPVPGQPIYGYTF	TGCGCCAGCATCCCCGTCCCGGGACAGCCGATCTATGGCTACACCTTC
-	-	TRBV5-1	TRBJ2-7	CASSFQGPYEQYF	TGCGCCAGCAGCTTCCAGGGGCCTTACGAGCAGTACTTC
TRBD1	-	TRBV2	TRBJ1-1	CASTRHGIGGSAMTEAFF	TGTGCCAGCACCCGCCACGGAATAGGGGGCTCGGCGATGACTGAAGCTTTCTTT
-	-	TRBV28	TRBJ1-4	CATLASTNEKLFF	TGTGCCACCTTGGCCTCAACTAATGAAAAACTGTTTTTT
-	-	TRBV29-1	TRBJ2-5	CSVGTLWGETQYF	TGCAGCGTTGGGACACTCTGGGGAGAGACCCAGTACTTC
TRBD1	-	TRBV7-3	TRBJ2-7	CASSSWGQSSYEQYF	TGTGCCAGCAGCTCGTGGGGACAGTCATCGTACGAGCAGTACTTC
-	-	TRBV6-2/TRBV6-3	TRBJ1-2	CASSYMGGDGYTF	TGTGCCAGCAGTTACATGGGTGGGGATGGCTACACCTTC
-	-	TRBV7-2	TRBJ1-2	CASSEDSQNYGYTF	TGTGCCAGCAGCGAGGACAGCCAAAACTATGGCTACACCTTC
-	-	TRBV9	TRBJ1-6	CASSVGGNSPLHF	TGTGCCAGCAGCGTAGGTGGGAATTCACCCCTCCACTTT
-	-	TRBV11-3	TRBJ1-1	CASSPKGNTEAFF	TGTGCCAGCAGCCCGAAGGGGAACACTGAAGCTTTCTTT
-	-	TRBV15	TRBJ2-5	CATSFGGGAEETQYF	TGTGCCACCAGCTTCGGAGGTGGGGCGGAGGAGACCCAGTACTTC
-	-	TRBV11-3	TRBJ2-6	CASSPTGRISGANVLTF	TGTGCCAGCAGCCCGACGGGGCGAATCTCTGGGGCCAACGTCCTGACTTTC
-	-	TRBV5-1	TRBJ2-1	CASSHRRRDEQFF	TGCGCCAGCAGCCACAGGCGTAGGGATGAGCAGTTCTTC
-	once	TRBV4-1	TRBJ1-5	CASSQGPGFSNQPQHF	TGCGCCAGCAGCCAAGGGCCAGGGTTCAGCAATCAGCCCCAGCATTTT
-	-	TRBV28	TRBJ1-1	CASSLDGYAEAFF	TGTGCCAGCAGTTTAGATGGGTACGCTGAAGCTTTCTTT
-	-	TRBV27	TRBJ1-2	CASSGGGALYGYTF	TGTGCCAGCAGTGGGGGGGGCGCCCTCTATGGCTACACCTTC
TRBD1	-	TRBV6-6	TRBJ2-7	CASRVPRDRVLEQYF	TGTGCCAGCAGGGTACCTCGGGACAGGGTCCTCGAGCAGTACTTC
-	-	TRBV9	TRBJ2-3	CASSLGWADTQYF	TGTGCCAGCAGCCTAGGGTGGGCAGATACGCAGTATTTT
-	-	TRBV27	TRBJ2-7	CASSLSSSAGSTYEQYF	TGTGCCAGCAGTTTATCTAGTTCGGCAGGGTCAACCTACGAGCAGTACTTC
TRBD2	few	TRBV10-1	TRBJ2-7	CASSPGTSYEQYF	TGCGCCAGCAGTCCCGGGACTAGTTACGAGCAGTACTTC
-	once	TRBV14	TRBJ1-4	CASSQEEKLFF	TGTGCCAGCAGCCAAGAGGAGAAACTGTTTTTT
-	-	TRBV4-2	TRBJ2-7	CASSQVSAAYEQYF	TGTGCCAGCAGCCAAGTTTCTGCAGCCTACGAGCAGTACTTC
-	-	TRBV6-1	TRBJ1-1	CASSLQTGYTEAFF	TGTGCCAGCAGTTTACAGACAGGATACACTGAAGCTTTCTTT
-	-	TRBV7-9	TRBJ1-2	CASSPGGGAAYGYTF	TGTGCCAGCAGCCCCGGTGGAGGTGCGGCCTATGGCTACACCTTC
-	-	TRBV27	TRBJ1-5	CASSFSGQPQHF	TGTGCCAGCAGTTTTTCGGGACAGCCCCAGCATTTT
-	-	TRBV6-5	TRBJ1-1	CASNGPGKAFF	TGTGCCAGCAACGGGCCTGGGAAAGCTTTCTTT